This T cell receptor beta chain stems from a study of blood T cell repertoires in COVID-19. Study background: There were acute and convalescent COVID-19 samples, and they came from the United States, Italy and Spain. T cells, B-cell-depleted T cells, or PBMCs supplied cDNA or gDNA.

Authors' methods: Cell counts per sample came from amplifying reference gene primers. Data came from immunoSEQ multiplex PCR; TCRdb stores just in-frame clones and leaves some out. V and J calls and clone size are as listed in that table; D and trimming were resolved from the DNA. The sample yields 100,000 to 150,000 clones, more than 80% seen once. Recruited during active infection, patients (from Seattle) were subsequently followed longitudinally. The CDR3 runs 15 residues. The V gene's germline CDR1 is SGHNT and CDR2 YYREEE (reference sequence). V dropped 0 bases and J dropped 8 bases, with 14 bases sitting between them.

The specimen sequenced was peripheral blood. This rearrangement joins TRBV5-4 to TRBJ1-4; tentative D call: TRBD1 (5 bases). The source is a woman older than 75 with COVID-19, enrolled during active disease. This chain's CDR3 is CASSLASGGEEKLFF. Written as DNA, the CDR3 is TGTGCCAGCAGCTTGGCCTCGGGGGGAGAGGAAAAACTGTTTTTT.